This TCR beta chain was found in a study of blood T cell repertoires in COVID-19. Looking at the study overall: Recovered status in Cohort 3 required two negative PCRs, clearance, or symptom resolution.

The data were produced by immunoSEQ multiplex PCR, yet TCRdb's version contains in-frame clones alone and is incomplete. Of some 200,000 clones in the sample, roughly 84% were seen once. Germline CDR1 reads SGHDT; CDR2 reads YYEEEE. This CDR3 comprises 14 residues. The J segment lost 4 bases and the V segment lost 2 bases, leaving 5 bases of the junction unmatched. The rearrangement joins TRBV5-6 to TRBJ2-5; 7 nucleotides line up with TRBD2. The sample comprised PBMCs or T cells enriched from blood (not recorded which). This receptor was taken from a man aged 30-40 years in a cohort exposed to, infected with or recovered from COVID-19 (not recorded which). CDR3 sequence reads: CASSFRREGETQYF. The CDR3 DNA reads as TGTGCCAGCAGCTTCCGTAGGGAGGGAGAGACCCAGTACTTC.